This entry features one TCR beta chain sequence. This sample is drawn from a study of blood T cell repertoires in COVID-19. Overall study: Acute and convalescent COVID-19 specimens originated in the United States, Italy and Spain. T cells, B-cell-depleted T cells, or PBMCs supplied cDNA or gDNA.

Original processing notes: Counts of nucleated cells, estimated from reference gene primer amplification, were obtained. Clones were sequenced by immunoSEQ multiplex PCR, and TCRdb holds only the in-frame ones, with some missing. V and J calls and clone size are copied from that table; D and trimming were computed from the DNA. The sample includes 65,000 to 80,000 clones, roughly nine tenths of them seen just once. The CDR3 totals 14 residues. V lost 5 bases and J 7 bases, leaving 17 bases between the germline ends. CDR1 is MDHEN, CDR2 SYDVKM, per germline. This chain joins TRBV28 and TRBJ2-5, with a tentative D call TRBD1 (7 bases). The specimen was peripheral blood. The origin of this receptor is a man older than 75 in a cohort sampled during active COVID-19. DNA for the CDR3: TGTGCCAGCAGTCCAGGGGGTATGGGGGGGACCCAGTACTTC. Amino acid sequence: CASSPGGMGGTQYF.